This is a list of T cell receptor beta chains from one sample in a study of blood T cell repertoires in COVID-19. The method was immunoSEQ multiplex PCR; TCRdb's version includes in-frame clones alone and lacks a portion of them. The sample has around 30,000 clones, 70% to 80% seen once. Sequenced sample: peripheral blood. Receptors were obtained from a woman in her seventies with acute or convalescent COVID-19. The CDR3 runs from the conserved cysteine through the conserved F or W. Fields, in order: D gene, J gene, clone size, V gene, CDR3 protein, CDR3 DNA. The D gene is left open where the match is weak. The size entry is marked missing in some rows and otherwise reads once, few, many or a size class.

. TRBJ1-1 . TRBV5-4 CASSLVGGSVAEAFF TGTGCCAGCAGCTTGGTGGGCGGGAGTGTCGCTGAAGCTTTCTTT
TRBD2 TRBJ2-3 . TRBV5-1 CASSHSGGGVDTQYF TGCGCCAGCAGCCACAGCGGGGGGGGCGTAGATACGCAGTATTTT
TRBD2 TRBJ2-3 . TRBV10-3 CAISDQGSGRAETDTQYF TGTGCCATCAGCGACCAGGGTAGCGGGAGGGCCGAAACAGATACGCAGTATTTT
TRBD1 TRBJ1-3 . TRBV6-5 CASRPDRGNTIYF TGTGCCAGCAGACCGGACAGGGGAAACACCATATATTTT
. TRBJ1-2 . TRBV6-5 CASSHSSRGADGYTF TGTGCCAGCAGTCATAGCAGTAGGGGCGCGGATGGCTACACCTTC
. TRBJ2-1 . TRBV24-1 CATSALDYNEQFF TGTGCCACCAGTGCTCTAGACTACAATGAGCAGTTCTTC
. TRBJ2-2 . TRBV9 CASSVDVSGTGELFF TGTGCCAGCAGCGTAGATGTCTCCGGCACCGGGGAGCTGTTTTTT
TRBD1 TRBJ1-2 . TRBV27 CASSPLTGGYGYTF TGTGCCAGCAGTCCGCTGACAGGGGGCTATGGCTACACCTTC
. TRBJ2-3 . TRBV4-2 CASTLTPSRDWSTDTQYF TGTGCCAGCACCCTTACCCCTTCCCGGGACTGGAGTACAGATACGCAGTATTTT
. TRBJ1-1 . TRBV6-1 CASSEARTRAFF TGTGCCAGCAGTGAAGCACGCACACGAGCTTTCTTT
TRBD1 TRBJ1-2 . TRBV14 CASSLPDRFNGYTF TGTGCCAGCAGCCTTCCGGACAGGTTTAATGGCTACACCTTC
TRBD2 TRBJ2-5 few TRBV14 CASSRRTSGAGETQYF TGTGCCAGCAGCCGACGGACTAGCGGGGCGGGGGAGACCCAGTACTTC
TRBD1 TRBJ2-1 . TRBV10-3 CAISASGTGSSYNEQFF TGTGCCATCAGTGCTTCCGGGACAGGGAGCTCCTACAATGAGCAGTTCTTC
TRBD1 TRBJ1-1 . TRBV7-9 CASSPRGQAIEAFF TGTGCCAGCAGCCCAAGGGGACAGGCCATTGAAGCTTTCTTT
. TRBJ2-7 . TRBV2 CASSEIVSSNIYEQYF TGTGCCAGCAGTGAAATCGTCTCTAGCAACATTTACGAGCAGTACTTC
TRBD1 TRBJ2-2 once TRBV5-1 CASSLPGQGRSGELFF TGCGCCAGCAGCTTGCCCGGACAGGGGCGGTCCGGGGAGCTGTTTTTT
. TRBJ1-6 once TRBV24-1 CATSEENRGSYNSPLHF TGTGCCACCAGCGAAGAAAATCGGGGTTCCTATAATTCACCCCTCCACTTT
. TRBJ2-7 few TRBV3-1/TRBV3-2 CASSDRPGEQYF TGTGCCAGCAGCGACAGACCCGGCGAGCAGTACTTC
. TRBJ1-2 . TRBV2 CASSDMGGESPYGYTF TGTGCCAGCAGTGATATGGGGGGGGAGTCCCCTTATGGCTACACCTTC
. TRBJ2-3 . TRBV2 CASSDGFADTQYF TGTGCCAGCAGTGACGGGTTCGCAGATACGCAGTATTTT
TRBD1 TRBJ1-4 . TRBV5-6 CASSPGTGGPVGNEKLFF TGTGCCAGCAGCCCCGGGACAGGTGGCCCGGTAGGCAATGAAAAACTGTTTTTT
. TRBJ2-1 once TRBV27 CASRTTQSEQFF TGTGCCAGTCGGACAACACAAAGTGAGCAGTTCTTC
. TRBJ1-1 . TRBV28 CASSHPARVNTEAFF TGTGCCAGCAGCCACCCGGCGCGGGTGAACACTGAAGCTTTCTTT
. TRBJ1-1 . TRBV27 CASSLRENTEAFF TGTGCCAGCAGTTTACGGGAGAACACTGAAGCTTTCTTT
. TRBJ2-5 . TRBV5-6 CASSFLAPTTQETQYF TGTGCCAGCAGCTTTTTAGCCCCAACTACCCAAGAGACCCAGTACTTC
TRBD2 TRBJ2-3 . TRBV6-5 CASSRAGGTDTQYF TGTGCCAGCAGCCGAGCGGGGGGCACAGATACGCAGTATTTT
TRBD1 TRBJ2-3 few TRBV7-9 CASSLPGRGPGTDTQYF TGTGCCAGCAGCCTTCCCGGCAGGGGGCCGGGCACAGATACGCAGTATTTT
TRBD1 TRBJ1-2 few TRBV4-3 CASSQGLLIQGARGYTF TGCGCCAGCAGCCAAGGGCTTCTGATTCAGGGGGCGAGAGGCTACACCTTC
. TRBJ2-1 . TRBV9 CASSVEPGAYNEQFF TGTGCCAGCAGCGTAGAACCGGGAGCCTACAATGAGCAGTTCTTC
TRBD2 TRBJ2-5 . TRBV9 CASNQRGVLQETQYF TGTGCCAGCAACCAGCGGGGGGTCTTACAAGAGACCCAGTACTTC
. TRBJ1-1 . TRBV2 CASSDRVGTEAFF TGTGCCAGCAGTGACAGGGTTGGCACTGAAGCTTTCTTT
TRBD1 TRBJ2-7 . TRBV28 CASSLSGTGGFYEQYF TGTGCCAGCAGTTTATCCGGGACAGGGGGATTCTACGAGCAGTACTTC
. TRBJ1-5 . TRBV25-1 CASGTGNNQPQHF TGTGCCAGCGGTACAGGGAACAATCAGCCCCAGCATTTT
TRBD1 TRBJ2-1 . TRBV19 CASSFRTGVDNEQFF TGTGCCAGTAGTTTTCGGACAGGGGTCGACAATGAGCAGTTCTTC
. TRBJ1-2 . TRBV28 CASSLHPPGTWGYTF TGTGCCAGCAGTTTACATCCCCCGGGGACTTGGGGCTACACCTTC
. TRBJ2-1 . TRBV4-1 CASSREGGFNEQFF TGCGCCAGCAGCCGGGAGGGGGGGTTCAATGAGCAGTTCTTC
. TRBJ1-2 . TRBV4-1 CASSRDTYYGYTF TGCGCCAGCAGCCGGGACACCTACTATGGCTACACCTTC
. TRBJ1-2 few TRBV28 CASADTTNYGYTF TGTGCCAGCGCGGACACAACTAACTATGGCTACACCTTC
TRBD1 TRBJ2-7 once TRBV7-8 CASSLVAGGTYEQYF TGTGCCAGCAGCTTAGTGGCAGGGGGTACCTACGAGCAGTACTTC
TRBD1 TRBJ2-1 . TRBV19 CASSTDRVFPFEQFF TGTGCCAGTAGTACAGACAGGGTGTTCCCGTTTGAGCAGTTCTTC